This T cell receptor (beta chain) was retrieved from a study of patients and donors after allogeneic stem cell transplantation. Germline V gene lookup returns CDR1 SGHTA and CDR2 FQGNSA. The V end lost 3 bases, the J end lost 2 bases, and 11 bases lay between the germline ends. The CDR3 contains 15 residues. By share of the sample, this clonotype is medium-sized. TCRdb ran MiXCR on the RT-PCR reads and lists one entry per CDR3 protein. The sample gives about 1,600 distinct CDR3 sequences, approximately 23% of which show up once; roughly 13% is in the top ten. This receptor was obtained from a human donor who was either an allogeneic HSCT recipient or a stem cell or donor lymphocyte infusion donor (not recorded which). It is not recorded whose cells these are; they may come from a transplant donor. Material: blood, either unsorted or a sorted T cell fraction (not recorded which). The genes are TRBV7-2 and TRBJ1-5; D uncertain. For the CDR3, the DNA is TGTGCCAGCAGCTTTGGTTTGGTCGGCAATCAGCCCCAGCATTTT. Translating it yields CASSFGLVGNQPQHF.